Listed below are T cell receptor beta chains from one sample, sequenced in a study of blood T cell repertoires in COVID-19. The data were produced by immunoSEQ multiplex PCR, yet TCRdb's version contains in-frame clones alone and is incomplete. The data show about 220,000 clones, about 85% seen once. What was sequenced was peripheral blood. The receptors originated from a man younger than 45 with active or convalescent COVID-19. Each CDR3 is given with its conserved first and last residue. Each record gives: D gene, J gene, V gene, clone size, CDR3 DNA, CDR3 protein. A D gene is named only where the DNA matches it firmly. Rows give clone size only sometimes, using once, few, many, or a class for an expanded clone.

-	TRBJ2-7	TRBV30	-	TGTGCCTGGGTCAGGGATATCGAGCAGTACTTC	CAWVRDIEQYF
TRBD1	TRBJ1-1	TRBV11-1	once	TGTGCCAGCAGCAAAGACAGGGCGGAAGCTTTCTTT	CASSKDRAEAFF
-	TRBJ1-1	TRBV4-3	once	TGCGCCAGCAGCCAGGGGCCGTTGAACACTGAAGCTTTCTTT	CASSQGPLNTEAFF
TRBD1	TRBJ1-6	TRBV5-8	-	TGTGCCAGCAGCTCGAGGACAGGGCACAGATCACCCCTCCACTTT	CASSSRTGHRSPLHF
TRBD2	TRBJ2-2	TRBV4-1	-	TGCGCCAGCAGCCAAGACCCGGGACTAGCGCGGAACACCGGGGAGCTGTTTTTT	CASSQDPGLARNTGELFF
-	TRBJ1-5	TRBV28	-	TGTGCCAGCAGTTTTGCAGGTGTGCTTCAGCCCCAGCATTTT	CASSFAGVLQPQHF
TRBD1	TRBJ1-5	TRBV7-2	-	TGTGCCAGCAGCACCCCGGGACAGGGGGTCTATAGCAATCAGCCCCAGCATTTT	CASSTPGQGVYSNQPQHF
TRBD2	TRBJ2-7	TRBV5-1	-	TGCGCCAGCACCCTCGGCGCGCGGGAGTTTAACGAGCAGTACTTC	CASTLGAREFNEQYF
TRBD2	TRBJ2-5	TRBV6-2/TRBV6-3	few	TGTGCCAGCAGTGACCCTCTCGCGGGGGGGCAAGAGACCCAGTACTTC	CASSDPLAGGQETQYF
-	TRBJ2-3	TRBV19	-	TGTGCCAGTAGCCCGGACAGAACAGATACGCAGTATTTT	CASSPDRTDTQYF
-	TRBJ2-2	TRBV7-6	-	TGTGCCAGCAGCTTAGGGGTAGCGGAGTCCACCGGTGGGGAGCTGTTTTTT	CASSLGVAESTGGELFF
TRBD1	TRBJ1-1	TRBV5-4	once	TGTGCCAGCAGCTTAGGGACAGGCAACACTGAAGCTTTCTTT	CASSLGTGNTEAFF
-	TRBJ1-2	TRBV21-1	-	TGTGCCAGCAGCATACCGGGACAGGGGCCTGCTCACTATGGCTACACCTTC	CASSIPGQGPAHYGYTF
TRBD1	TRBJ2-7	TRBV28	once	TGTGCCAGCCAACCGGGACAGCGCCTATACGAGCAGTACTTC	CASQPGQRLYEQYF
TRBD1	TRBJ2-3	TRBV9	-	TGTGCCAGCAGCTCTACGATCAGGGGGCCTAGCACAGATACGCAGTATTTT	CASSSTIRGPSTDTQYF
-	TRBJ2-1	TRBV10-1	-	TGCGCCAGCAGTTTTGGGGGGGCCGAAAATGAGCAGTTCTTC	CASSFGGAENEQFF
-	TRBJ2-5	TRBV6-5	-	TGTGCCAGCAGTTACTCTTGGCAGACCCAGTACTTC	CASSYSWQTQYF
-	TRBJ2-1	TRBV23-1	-	TGCGCCAGCACCAGACTCCACAATGAGCAGTTCTTC	CASTRLHNEQFF
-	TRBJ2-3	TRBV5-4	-	TGTGCCAGCAGCTCGGCAGGGTTAGATACGCAGTATTTT	CASSSAGLDTQYF
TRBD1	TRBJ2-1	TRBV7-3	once	TGTGCCAGCAGCTTAGGGGGACAGGGGTTGTACAATGAGCAGTTCTTC	CASSLGGQGLYNEQFF
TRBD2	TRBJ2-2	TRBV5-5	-	TGTGCCAGCAGCTTAAATACACTAGCGGGGGGTTACACCGGGGAGCTGTTTTTT	CASSLNTLAGGYTGELFF
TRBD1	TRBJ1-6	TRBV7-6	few	TGTGCCAGCAGCCTGACCCGGGGACAGACTAATTCACCCCTCCACTTT	CASSLTRGQTNSPLHF
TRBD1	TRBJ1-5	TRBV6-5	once	TGTGCCAGCAGAGGGGACAGAATTAATCAGCCCCAGCATTTT	CASRGDRINQPQHF
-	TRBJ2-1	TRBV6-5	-	TGTGCCAGCAGGTCTGTGGGCAGACAAAACAATGAGCAGTTCTTC	CASRSVGRQNNEQFF
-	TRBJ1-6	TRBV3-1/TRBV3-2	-	TGTGCCAGCAGCCAAAAAGGAGGGGCAAGCTCCTATAATTCACCCCTCCACTTT	CASSQKGGASSYNSPLHF
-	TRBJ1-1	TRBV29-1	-	TGCAGCGTTGACCGGGGTTTAAACACTGAAGCTTTCTTT	CSVDRGLNTEAFF
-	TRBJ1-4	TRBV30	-	TGTGCCTGCCGGAGGGGCAGATCAACTAATGAAAAACTGTTTTTT	CACRRGRSTNEKLFF
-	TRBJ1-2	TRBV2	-	TGTGCCAGCAGTGAAGGGACAGTGTATGGCTACACCTTC	CASSEGTVYGYTF
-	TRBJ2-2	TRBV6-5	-	TGTGCCAGCAGGGGGGCTCGAGGGGACACCGGGGAGCTGTTTTTT	CASRGARGDTGELFF
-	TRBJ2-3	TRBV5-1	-	TGCGCCAGGGAGGCAGATACGCAGTATTTT	CAREADTQYF
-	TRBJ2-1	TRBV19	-	TGTGCCAGTAGTATAGAGGCTAGCGTCTACAATGAGCAGTTCTTC	CASSIEASVYNEQFF
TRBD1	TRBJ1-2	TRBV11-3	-	TGTGCCAGCAGCTTAGCACCCACAGGGGAGGGCTACACCTTC	CASSLAPTGEGYTF
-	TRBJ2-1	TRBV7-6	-	TGTGCCAGCAGCCCAGTAGCTTCAAGGTACAATGAGCAGTTCTTC	CASSPVASRYNEQFF
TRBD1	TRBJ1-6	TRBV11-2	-	TGTGCCAGCAGTCGGGGACAGGGCTATTCACCCCTCCACTTT	CASSRGQGYSPLHF
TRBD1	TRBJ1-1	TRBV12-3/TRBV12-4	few	TGTGCCAGCAGTTTAATTGGGACAGGGGGCGCTTTCTTT	CASSLIGTGGAFF
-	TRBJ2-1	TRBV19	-	TGTGCCAGTAGTCCAGGGCATGAGCAGTTCTTC	CASSPGHEQFF
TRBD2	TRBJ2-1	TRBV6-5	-	TGTGCCAGCCTCCGGCGGCGGGGGGACCCTGAGCAGTTCTTC	CASLRRRGDPEQFF
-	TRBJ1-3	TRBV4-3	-	TGCGCCAGCAGCCAAGATCTCAGGGGAGGGAACACCATATATTTT	CASSQDLRGGNTIYF
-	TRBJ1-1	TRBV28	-	TGTGCCAGCACCGTCGGGGGGGCGGGGAACACTGAAGCTTTCTTT	CASTVGGAGNTEAFF
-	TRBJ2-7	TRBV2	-	TGTGCCACGGGGGTCAGCTCCTACGAGCAGTACTTC	CATGVSSYEQYF
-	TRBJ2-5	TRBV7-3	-	TGTGCCAGCAGCCCGACAGCTCAAGAGACCCAGTACTTC	CASSPTAQETQYF
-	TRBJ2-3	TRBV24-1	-	TGTGCCACCAGGGCCAGCGCAGATACGCAGTATTTT	CATRASADTQYF
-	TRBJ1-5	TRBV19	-	TGTGCCAGTAGTTCGAGCTATAGCAATCAGCCCCAGCATTTT	CASSSSYSNQPQHF
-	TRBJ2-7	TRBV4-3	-	TGCGCCAGCAGCCAAGACGGGAGCTCCTACGAGCAGTACTTC	CASSQDGSSYEQYF